A single sample is the source of the 16 T cell receptor beta chains below, sequenced in a study of blood T cell repertoires in COVID-19. Sequencing was performed with immunoSEQ multiplex PCR; in TCRdb, only in-frame clones are kept and a portion is missing. The sample lists about 68,000 clones, approximately 90% occurring once. The sequenced sample consisted of peripheral blood. The receptors shown here come from a man younger than 40 with acute or convalescent COVID-19.

A few counts support this clone. This chain links TRBV9 with TRBJ2-1, with 9 bases lining up with TRBD2. The V and J ends lost 0 bases and 7 bases, in that order; junction bases with no gene match: 5. The CDR3 loop spans 15 amino acids. Germline CDR1 SGDLS, CDR2 YYNGEE. Written as DNA, the CDR3 is TGTGCCAGCAGCGTAGATGCGGGAGGGTGGAATGAGCAGTTCTTC. Amino acid sequence: CASSVDAGGWNEQFF. Complete variable domain (other parts from reference TRBV9 and TRBJ2-1): DSGVTQTPKHLITATGQRVTLRCSPRSGDLSVYWYQQSLDQGLQFLIQYYNGEERAKGNILERFSAQQFPDLHSELNLSSLELGDSALYFCASSVDAGGWNEQFFGPGTRLTVL.

This clone has a handful of counts. This chain joins TRBV18 and TRBJ1-1; no firm D call. Germline CDR1 is KGHSH and CDR2 is LQKENI. Trimming cost V 5 bases and J 4 bases, with 14 bases left between them. The CDR3 is 14 residues long. The CDR3 spells CASSIGSGVTEAFF. The CDR3 coding sequence is TGTGCCAGCTCAATCGGGAGCGGGGTCACTGAAGCTTTCTTT. Combining the CDR3 with reference TRBV18 and TRBJ1-1 gives the whole variable domain NAGVMQNPRHLVRRRGQEARLRCSPMKGHSHVYWYRQLPEEGLKFMVYLQKENIIDESGMPKERFSAEFPKEGPSILRIQQVVRGDSAAYFCASSIGSGVTEAFFGQGTRLTVV.

The chain uses TRBV28 and TRBJ1-5, with a tentative D call TRBD1 (5 bases). The CDR3 has 15 residues. The ends were cut back, 6 bases at V and 4 bases at J, with 16 bases in the middle. Germline CDR1 is MDHEN and CDR2 is SYDVKM. The chain's CDR3 is CASSSDREINQPQHF. The CDR3 DNA reads as TGTGCCAGCAGCTCCGACAGAGAAATAAATCAGCCCCAGCATTTT.

This clone has only one observation. The J gene is TRBJ2-1, the V gene TRBV6-5, with 10 bases that match TRBD2. Germline V gene data show CDR1 as MNHEY and CDR2 as SVGAGI. The CDR3 spans 14 residues. Trimming cost V 7 bases and J 7 bases; bases outside gene matches: 7. The CDR3: CASNRGTSVNEQFF. Here the CDR3 DNA reads TGTGCCAGCAATAGGGGGACTAGCGTAAATGAGCAGTTCTTC.

This clone was counted between two and nine times. The rearrangement uses TRBV27 and TRBJ2-5; 8 bases are a match to TRBD2. V gave up 6 bases and J gave up 1 base; unmatched junction bases: 7. This CDR3 comprises 15 residues. The germline V gene encodes CDR1 MNHEY and CDR2 SMNVEV (reference sequence). Written as DNA, the CDR3 is TGTGCCAGCAGCTCGGGACTAGGGTTCCAAGAGACCCAGTACTTC. Encoded protein: CASSSGLGFQETQYF.

The chain is built from TRBV5-6 and TRBJ2-2; no definite D call. Germline assignment: CDR1 SGHDT and CDR2 YYEEEE. CDR3 length: 16 amino acids. V lost 3 bases, J lost 0 bases, and 12 bases lay in between. This CDR3 is CASSSLAVANTGELFF. DNA of the CDR3: TGTGCCAGCAGCTCGTTGGCGGTCGCGAACACCGGGGAGCTGTTTTTT.

The chain carries TRBV7-8 and TRBJ2-7; maybe TRBD2 (6 bases). This CDR3 has 14 residues. Per germline, CDR1 SGHVS and CDR2 FQNEAQ. The V gene lost 1 base and the J gene lost 2 bases, with 9 bases spanning the gap. The CDR3 protein is CASSLGGEAYEQYF. CDR3 nucleotide sequence: TGTGCCAGCAGCTTAGGCGGGGAAGCCTACGAGCAGTACTTC.

The V and J genes are TRBV4-1 and TRBJ2-1; D is possibly TRBD2 (5 bases). The germline gives CDR1 MGHRA, CDR2 YSYEKL. The CDR3 has 13 amino acids. V lost 1 base, J lost 10 bases, and 11 bases lay in between. Here the CDR3 reads CASSQARGAEQFF. The CDR3 DNA follows: TGCGCCAGCAGCCAAGCACGGGGAGCCGAGCAGTTCTTC.

The rearrangement uses TRBV27 and TRBJ2-7; 7 bases align to TRBD1. The CDR3 length is 14 residues. Germline loops: CDR1 MNHEY, CDR2 SMNVEV (reference sequence). J was trimmed by 5 bases and V by 5 bases; bases with no gene match: 9. The CDR3 protein is CASSPRQGPHEQYF. The CDR3 DNA follows: TGTGCCAGCAGTCCTAGACAGGGTCCCCACGAGCAGTACTTC.

In this sample, this clone turned up once. This chain uses TRBV6-4 with TRBJ1-3; TRBD1 might be the D (5 bases). The CDR3 has 14 amino acids. Deletions cut 2 bases from V and 7 bases from J, with 12 bases between. Looked up from germline, CDR1 is MRHNA and CDR2 is SNTAGT. Here the CDR3 DNA reads TGTGCCAGCAGTGACGGGGCCGACCCGAACACCATATATTTT. Protein product: CASSDGADPNTIYF.

The DNA of the CDR3 is TGTGCCAGCAGCTTGACTGATACGCAGTATTTT. This codes for CASSLTDTQYF. The chain is built from TRBV7-3 and TRBJ2-3, with D unresolved. The V end lost 3 bases, the J end lost 6 bases, and 4 bases lay between the germline ends. CDR1 SGHTA and CDR2 FQGTGA come from the germline V gene. This CDR3 region has 11 residues. The complete variable domain, with remaining parts taken from reference TRBV7-3 and TRBJ2-3, reads GAGVSQTPSNKVTEKGKYVELRCDPISGHTALYWYRQSLGQGPEFLIYFQGTGAADDSGLPNDRFFAVRPEGSVSTLKIQRTERGDSAVYLCASSLTDTQYFGPGTRLTVL.

This clone was detected only a few times. The J gene is TRBJ1-5, the V gene TRBV2, with D possibly TRBD1 on 5 matching bases. Trimming removed 3 bases at V and 1 base at J, with 10 bases between. CDR1 SNHLY and CDR2 FYNNEI come from the germline V gene. The CDR3 length is 15 residues. The CDR3 here is CASSDSGVSNQPQHF. CDR3 sequence (DNA): TGTGCCAGCAGTGATTCGGGGGTGAGCAATCAGCCCCAGCATTTT.

The chain links TRBV28 to TRBJ1-2; D perhaps matches TRBD1 (5 bases). Per the germline V gene, CDR1 is MDHEN and CDR2 is SYDVKM. CDR3 length equals 12 residues. Trimming shortened V by 8 bases and J by 6 bases, and 13 bases separated the two germline ends. CDR3 coding DNA: TGTGCCAGCCTCCACCCCAGGGATGGCTACACCTTC. Translating it yields CASLHPRDGYTF.

The chain is built from TRBV11-2 and TRBJ2-7; 7 bases agree with TRBD2. There are 14 residues in the CDR3. J gave up 4 bases and V 0 bases, and 3 bases lay outside the gene matches. Germline V CDR1 and CDR2: SGHAT, FQNNGV. CDR3 coding DNA: TGTGCCAGCAGCTTAGATGGGGGGGGATACGAGCAGTACTTC. Translating it yields CASSLDGGGYEQYF.

The chain has TRBV18 and TRBJ1-4; 8 nucleotides align to TRBD1. Germline loops: CDR1 KGHSH, CDR2 LQKENI. The junction had 8 bases not matched to a gene; V was cut back by 4 bases and J by 4 bases. The CDR3 has 16 residues. DNA of the CDR3: TGTGCCAGCTCACTACGGACAGGGATATTTAATGAAAAACTGTTTTTT. This translates into CASSLRTGIFNEKLFF.

The chain links TRBV7-9 to TRBJ1-1; D not resolved. V was trimmed by 5 bases and J by 4 bases, leaving 11 bases between them. Germline V gene lookup returns CDR1 SEHNR and CDR2 FQNEAQ (reference sequence). There are 13 residues in the CDR3. CDR3 sequence reads: CASSTPVLTEAFF. In DNA form, the CDR3 reads TGTGCCAGCAGCACACCCGTGCTCACTGAAGCTTTCTTT.